This T cell receptor beta chain comes out of a study of response to subunit inactivated influenza vaccine. Findings and limits, study-wide: The authors suggested that few new T cells are recruited per seasonal influenza vaccination.

TCRdb redid the calling of the RT-PCR reads with MiXCR, one entry per CDR3 protein. The table shows hundreds of thousands of distinct CDR3 sequences, with about 25% occurring only once. This clonotype showed up just once. No antigen is known for it. Germline V CDR1 and CDR2: SGHVS, FNYEAQ. The CDR3 runs 13 residues. Trimming stripped 8 bases from V and 7 bases from J, with 15 bases between. The TCR was taken from a man over 45 who received an inactivated influenza vaccine. Sequenced material: CD4+ T cells sorted from PBMCs, taken more than 4 days after vaccination. The chain uses TRBV7-6 and TRBJ1-3; a possible D gene is TRBD1 (5 bases). This CDR3 is CASAPRTSNTIYF. The CDR3, as DNA: TGTGCCAGCGCTCCGAGGACATCGAACACCATATATTTT.